Below, 11 T cell receptor beta chains from the same sample are listed, as sequenced in a study of blood T cells in healthy people across ages. The second PCR ran roughly 6 to 11 cycles with a sample-barcoded 5' primer and J-beta primers. MiXCR, applied by TCRdb to the 5' RACE reads, yields one record per CDR3 protein. Of more than 550,000 distinct CDR3 sequences detected, 20% to 25% appear once; the ten largest clones hold around a fifth. The sample comprised blood. The source is a man aged 65 to 79 in good health.

This clonotype occurred a few times. This sequence joins TRBV5-1 and TRBJ1-4; TRBD1 matches 7 bases. The CDR3 has 16 residues. V was pared by 5 bases and J by 0 bases, with 7 bases of the junction left unmatched. Germline assignment: CDR1 SGHRS and CDR2 YFSETQ. In DNA, the CDR3 is TGCGCCAGCAGACCGACAGGGTCGGCAACTAATGAAAAACTGTTTTTT. Protein: CASRPTGSATNEKLFF.

This chain links TRBV20-1 with TRBJ1-4; a weak D match, TRBD1 (6 bases). Germline V lookup: CDR1 DFQATT, CDR2 SNEGSKA (reference sequence). CDR3 length: 12 amino acids. V lost 6 bases, J lost 11 bases, and 16 bases lay in between. The CDR3 loop is CSAADSSDKLFF. In DNA, the CDR3 is TGCAGTGCCGCGGACAGTTCTGACAAACTGTTTTTT.

The chain combines TRBV24-1 with TRBJ2-1; D possibly matches TRBD1 or TRBD2 (5 bases each). Germline CDR1 KGHDR, CDR2 SFDVKD. This CDR3 spans 17 amino acids. Trimming stripped 4 bases from V and 4 bases from J, with 19 bases between. CDR3 bases: TGTGCCACCAGTGACCACTCACGGGACCCCACTTACAATGAGCAGTTCTTC. Residues: CATSDHSRDPTYNEQFF.

In this sample, this clonotype turned up a few times. The CDR3 is CSAPGVSATDTQYF. CDR3 sequence (DNA): TGCAGTGCACCCGGGGTCAGCGCCACAGATACGCAGTATTTT. The chain joins TRBV20-1 to TRBJ2-3, with a tentative D call TRBD2 (5 bases). V was trimmed by 6 bases and J by 2 bases, leaving 15 bases between them. Germline CDR1 DFQATT, CDR2 SNEGSKA (reference sequence). The CDR3 runs 14 residues.

V usage is TRBV20-1 and J usage is TRBJ2-1; D gene unclear. Trimming shortened V by 3 bases and J by 7 bases, and 13 bases separated the two germline ends. The germline V gene has CDR1 DFQATT and CDR2 SNEGSKA (reference sequence). This CDR3 has 13 residues. The CDR3 DNA is TGCAGTGCTAGGAATACGGGTCGAAATGAGCAGTTCTTC. Residues: CSARNTGRNEQFF.

This clonotype was counted a few times. The J gene is TRBJ1-3, the V gene TRBV7-8; TRBD1 might be the D (5 bases). The length of the CDR3 is 14 residues. Trimming cost V 5 bases and J 0 bases, with 8 bases left between them. Germline V CDR1 and CDR2: SGHVS, FQNEAQ. The CDR3 DNA is TGTGCCAGCAGCCGGGACGGCTCTGGAAACACCATATATTTT. It is translated as CASSRDGSGNTIYF.

The chain has TRBV5-1 and TRBJ1-2; D perhaps matches TRBD1 (6 bases). The V end lost 0 bases, the J end lost 3 bases, and 12 bases lay between the germline ends. The CDR3 extends over 15 amino acids. The germline gives CDR1 SGHRS, CDR2 YFSETQ. This CDR3 is CASSLEGGFDYGYTF. The CDR3 nucleotides are TGCGCCAGCAGCTTGGAAGGGGGTTTCGACTATGGCTACACCTTC.

This clonotype was observed a handful of times. The chain is built from TRBV6-1 and TRBJ1-5; D not resolved. There are 14 residues in the CDR3. The germline V and J ends were trimmed by 2 bases and 4 bases, with 9 bases remaining between them. The germline V gene encodes CDR1 MNHNS and CDR2 SASEGT. CDR3 loop: CASSERDVNQPQHF. The CDR3 DNA sequence: TGTGCCAGCAGTGAAAGGGATGTGAATCAGCCCCAGCATTTT.

The table lists this clonotype with a few counts. J is TRBJ2-5 and V is TRBV5-8; D unclear. Trimming removed 3 bases at V and 9 bases at J, with 12 bases between. The length of the CDR3 is 12 residues. Per the germline V gene, CDR1 is SGHTS and CDR2 is YDEGEE. In DNA form, the CDR3 reads TGTGCCAGCAGCTCCATCCCGCGAGCCCAGTACTTC. This encodes CASSSIPRAQYF.

This clonotype turned up a few times. This CDR3 reads CSARDAGGSYNEQFF. The CDR3 region has the DNA TGCAGTGCTAGAGATGCAGGGGGATCCTACAATGAGCAGTTCTTC. This chain joins TRBV20-1 and TRBJ2-1; 7 bases match TRBD1. Germline CDR1 DFQATT, CDR2 SNEGSKA (reference sequence). V gave up 0 bases and J gave up 1 base; unmatched junction bases: 3. The CDR3 totals 15 residues.

V and J are TRBV12-3 or TRBV12-4 and TRBJ1-2, with D maybe TRBD1 (6 bases). The ends were cut back, 5 bases at V and 8 bases at J, with 12 bases in the middle. The CDR3 is 12 amino acids. CDR3 sequence: CASSMAGVGYTF. Here the CDR3 DNA reads TGTGCCAGCAGTATGGCAGGGGTCGGCTACACCTTC.